This is a list of T cell receptor beta chains from one sample in a study of T cells in Graves' hyperthyroidism and ophthalmopathy. MiXCR, applied by TCRdb to the multiplex PCR reads, yields one record per CDR3 protein. The data contain 250,000 to 300,000 distinct CDR3 sequences, roughly 15% of them singletons. Source material: blood. These receptors came from a woman between 45 and 60 years old with Graves' hyperthyroidism that later progressed to Graves' ophthalmopathy. The CDR3 runs from the conserved cysteine through the conserved F or W. D genes are given only for firm matches. The size entry is marked missing in some rows and otherwise reads once, few, many or a size class.

.	TRBV15	TRBJ2-3	many	16	CATSRGLGGDGDTQYF	TGTGCCACCAGCAGAGGACTGGGGGGAGACGGAGATACGCAGTATTTT
.	TRBV12-3/TRBV12-4	TRBJ1-2	many	13	CASSFGARYGYTF	TGTGCCAGCAGTTTCGGGGCAAGGTACGGCTACACCTTC
.	TRBV6-1	TRBJ2-2	many	16	CASSYYPPGGTGELFF	TGTGCCAGCAGTTATTACCCCCCAGGCGGCACCGGGGAGCTGTTTTTT
TRBD1	TRBV27	TRBJ2-5	.	16	CASRRTGTGGVETQYF	TGTGCCAGCAGACGAACCGGGACAGGGGGTGTTGAGACCCAGTACTTC
TRBD2	TRBV7-9	TRBJ2-5	.	16	CASSQIAGGGQETQYF	TGTGCCAGCAGCCAAATAGCGGGAGGAGGACAAGAGACCCAGTACTTC
TRBD1	TRBV29-1	TRBJ1-1	.	15	CSVEDRTGVNTEAFF	TGCAGCGTTGAAGACCGGACAGGTGTGAACACTGAAGCTTTCTTT
TRBD2	TRBV4-1	TRBJ2-1	.	16	CASSQGLLAGEGEQFF	TGCGCCAGCAGCCAAGGTTTACTAGCGGGGGAGGGAGAGCAGTTCTTC
TRBD1	TRBV19	TRBJ1-2	few	15	CASSPRTGQTYGYTF	TGTGCCAGTAGCCCCCGGACAGGGCAAACCTATGGCTACACCTTC
TRBD1	TRBV10-1	TRBJ1-5	many	16	CASSEPKTGLNQPQHF	TGCGCCAGCAGTGAGCCGAAGACAGGGTTGAATCAGCCCCAGCATTTT
.	TRBV6-1	TRBJ1-1	many	11	CASIIYTEAFF	TGTGCCAGCATCATCTACACTGAAGCTTTCTTT
.	TRBV14	TRBJ2-5	many	14	CASSQAGLQKTQYF	TGTGCCAGCAGCCAAGCGGGACTTCAAAAGACCCAGTACTTC
.	TRBV7-3	TRBJ2-1	many	13	CASSPPGSNEQFF	TGTGCCAGCAGTCCCCCGGGTAGCAATGAGCAGTTCTTC
TRBD1	TRBV7-9	TRBJ2-7	.	16	CSSSLGWDRVVHEQYF	TGTTCCAGCAGCTTAGGATGGGACAGGGTGGTCCACGAGCAGTACTTC
.	TRBV20-1	TRBJ1-1	many	13	CSADDRLNTEAFF	TGCAGTGCTGATGACAGATTGAACACTGAAGCTTTCTTT
.	TRBV9	TRBJ2-7	.	13	CASSVAPRVEQYF	TGTGCCAGCAGCGTAGCCCCCAGGGTAGAGCAGTACTTC
TRBD1	TRBV19	TRBJ1-6	few	14	CASSWDSYNSPLHF	TGTGCCAGTAGTTGGGACAGCTATAATTCACCCCTCCACTTT
.	TRBV5-1	TRBJ2-1	many	16	CASSPSRGWDNYEQFF	TGCGCCAGCAGCCCGAGCAGGGGTTGGGATAATTATGAGCAGTTCTTC
TRBD1	TRBV19	TRBJ2-5	few	14	CASSHRGREETQYF	TGTGCCAGTAGTCACAGGGGCAGAGAAGAGACCCAGTACTTC
.	TRBV12-3/TRBV12-4	TRBJ2-7	many	13	CASSLSRPGEQYF	TGTGCCAGCAGTTTAAGCAGGCCTGGCGAGCAGTACTTC
.	TRBV19	TRBJ1-5	many	14	CASSIRPGRQPQHF	TGTGCCAGTAGTATAAGACCAGGAAGACAGCCCCAGCATTTT
.	TRBV20-1	TRBJ1-1	many	14	CSARGAYMNTEAFF	TGCAGTGCTAGAGGGGCGTACATGAACACTGAAGCTTTCTTT
.	TRBV11-1	TRBJ1-1	many	14	CASSRIQGDTEAFF	TGTGCCAGCAGCCGAATACAGGGTGACACTGAAGCTTTCTTT
TRBD2	TRBV7-9	TRBJ2-7	many	14	CASSLLAGTYEQYF	TGTGCCAGCAGCTTATTAGCGGGAACTTACGAGCAGTACTTC
.	TRBV2	TRBJ1-4	many	14	CATPRVDRDEKLFF	TGTGCCACCCCCCGGGTCGACCGGGATGAAAAACTGTTTTTT
TRBD2	TRBV4-2	TRBJ2-2	.	18	CASSRTKRLAGVTGELFF	TGTGCCAGCAGCCGCACCAAAAGACTAGCGGGAGTGACCGGGGAGCTGTTTTTT
TRBD2	TRBV27	TRBJ2-1	many	14	CASSPREGNNEQFF	TGTGCCAGCAGCCCCCGGGAGGGCAACAATGAGCAGTTCTTC
.	TRBV28	TRBJ2-7	many	14	CASSRDTLRTKQYF	TGTGCCAGCAGCCGAGACACCTTACGAACTAAGCAGTACTTC
TRBD2	TRBV10-3	TRBJ2-2	many	17	CAISEVAGEPNTGELFF	TGTGCCATCAGTGAGGTAGCGGGAGAGCCGAACACCGGGGAGCTGTTTTTT
TRBD2	TRBV20-1	TRBJ2-1	many	15	CSGARGLAGNGEQFF	TGCAGTGGGGCGAGAGGACTAGCGGGGAACGGGGAGCAGTTCTTC
.	TRBV28	TRBJ2-2	few	13	CASSFLNTGELFF	TGTGCCAGCAGTTTCCTGAACACCGGGGAGCTGTTTTTT
TRBD2	TRBV19	TRBJ2-1	many	19	CASRRGLAGVEDSYNEQFF	TGTGCCAGTAGGCGGGGACTAGCGGGAGTGGAGGATTCCTACAATGAGCAGTTCTTC
TRBD2	TRBV7-9	TRBJ2-7	.	14	CASSWGLDTYEQYF	TGTGCCAGCAGCTGGGGACTAGATACCTACGAGCAGTACTTC
.	TRBV20-1	TRBJ1-4	few	13	CSARTNSREKLFF	TGCAGTGCCCGGACCAACTCACGTGAAAAACTGTTTTTT
.	TRBV7-9	TRBJ2-3	many	14	CASAVGSGPDTQYF	TGTGCCAGCGCCGTCGGGAGTGGACCAGATACGCAGTATTTT
.	TRBV4-2	TRBJ2-1	.	15	CASSQPGRYYNEQFF	TGTGCCAGCAGCCAACCGGGACGATACTACAATGAGCAGTTCTTC
.	TRBV7-3	TRBJ2-3	many	15	CASSLAGQRTDTQYF	TGTGCCAGCAGCTTAGCGGGCCAACGCACAGATACGCAGTATTTT
.	TRBV12-3/TRBV12-4	TRBJ1-2	many	12	CASSLEFSPNTF	TGTGCCAGCAGTTTAGAGTTTAGTCCTAACACCTTC
TRBD1	TRBV28	TRBJ2-7	many	14	CASNGRQGSYEQYF	TGTGCCAGCAACGGTAGACAGGGGTCCTACGAGCAGTACTTC
.	TRBV2	TRBJ1-2	many	15	CASSEADGPNYGYTF	TGTGCCAGCAGTGAAGCTGACGGCCCTAACTATGGCTACACCTTC
TRBD1	TRBV6-1	TRBJ1-3	few	14	CASRDRGGGNTIYF	TGTGCCAGCAGGGACAGGGGTGGGGGAAACACCATATATTTT
TRBD1	TRBV15	TRBJ1-2	.	14	CATSRDLQGKGYTF	TGTGCCACCAGCAGAGATCTACAGGGGAAAGGCTACACCTTC
.	TRBV28	TRBJ1-4	.	14	CASSFPGEGEKLFF	TGTGCCAGCAGTTTTCCCGGGGAGGGTGAAAAACTGTTTTTT
.	TRBV11-2	TRBJ2-3	many	13	CASSLASSDTQYF	TGTGCCAGCAGCTTAGCGTCCTCAGATACGCAGTATTTT
.	TRBV4-1	TRBJ2-3	few	15	CASSQTGRRTDTQYF	TGCGCCAGCAGCCAAACAGGGCGAAGGACAGATACGCAGTATTTT